The present TCR beta chain was sequenced within a study of cytomegalovirus exposure and HLA in healthy donors. The V and J ends lost 1 base and 0 bases respectively, with 9 bases between them. CDR1 SGHAT and CDR2 FQNNGV come from the germline V gene. There are 15 residues in the CDR3. The primer mix had 60 Vbeta and 13 Jbeta primers. Data came from immunoSEQ multiplex PCR; TCRdb stores just in-frame clones and leaves some out. The data contain fewer than 250,000 clones, 70% to 85% of them singletons. The chain recombines TRBV11-2 with TRBJ1-2; unclear D gene. This clonotype was obtained from a male donor in good health and CMV-seronegative. The sequenced sample was PBMCs. The CDR3 protein is CASSLGELANYGYTF. In nucleotides, the CDR3 is TGTGCCAGCAGCTTAGGGGAGCTAGCTAACTATGGCTACACCTTC.